This T cell receptor beta chain was sequenced in a study of OX40 agonist ivuxolimab in advanced cancers. Study-wide findings and caveats: Blood T cells, both CD4+ and CD8+, expanded clonally by week 6 at 0.1 to 3.0 mg/kg.

Comments on this clone: The antigen is not known.

Sequencing was performed with immunoSEQ multiplex PCR; in TCRdb, only in-frame clones are kept and a portion is missing. Of roughly 72,000 clones in the sample, 94% were seen once. The CDR3 is 13 residues long. Between the trimmed V and J ends, which lost 2 bases and 3 bases, there was a span of 8 bases. Germline V lookup: CDR1 SGHRS, CDR2 YFSETQ. The chain couples TRBV5-1 to TRBJ1-1; D unclear. The receptor's source is an adult with an advanced solid tumor such as melanoma, head and neck, liver or kidney cancer. The sequencing here drew on CD4+ or CD8+ T cells sorted from blood, taken in a trial of the OX40 agonist ivuxolimab. As DNA, the CDR3 is TGCGCCAGCAGCTTCGCCGGGGACACTGAAGCTTTCTTT. Translating it yields CASSFAGDTEAFF.